Sequencing of this TCR beta chain was carried out in a study of identical twins. The table lists this clonotype with a few counts. One entry per CDR3 protein, called by TCRdb with MiXCR from the 5' RACE reads. The sample includes roughly 470,000 distinct CDR3 sequences, over 11% of them seen just once. Germline lookup yields CDR1 LNHDA and CDR2 SQIVND (reference sequence). The CDR3 loop spans 14 amino acids. V was shortened by 11 bases and J by 10 bases, with 21 bases between the two germline ends. This same sample was also taken into another study, of yellow fever vaccine responses in identical twins.

The receptor comes from a woman between 18 and 30 years old in good health. The rearrangement uses TRBV19 and TRBJ1-6; TRBD1 is a possible D gene (5 bases). Sequencing used CD4+ T cells sorted from blood. The CDR3 spells CASTLGAAGSPLHF. The CDR3 nucleotides read TGTGCCTCCACCCTAGGGGCCGCAGGATCACCCCTCCACTTT.